The T cell receptor (beta chain) under discussion was sequenced for a study of metastatic and nonmetastatic thyroid tumors. Study information: Repertoires of blood and of tissue (tumor or nodule) from malignant and benign thyroid patients were compared.

Using MiXCR, TCRdb re-called clones from the PCR reads. In the table there are some 10,000 clones, about 26% of which are singletons. Treatment of any kind had been given to no patient before thyroid surgery. This clone showed up many times. Its antigen is not known. This could be a read error, since a much larger clone is one nucleotide away. The CDR3 length is 16 residues. The junction had 10 bases not matched to a gene; V was cut back by 4 bases and J by 6 bases. The germline V gene encodes CDR1 SGHAT and CDR2 FQDESV (reference sequence). Study conclusions and caveats: Reported TCR beta diversity, measured in blood and tumor, was significantly higher for malignant thyroid tumors than for benign nodules.

The receptor's source is a male donor with papillary thyroid cancer or a benign thyroid nodule (not recorded which). Some clones in this sample may be carry-over from other donors' samples. Sequencing was performed on tumor tissue. The J gene is TRBJ2-1, the V gene TRBV11-1; 9 bases align to TRBD2. CDR3 region: CASSYPAGGVLNEQFF. The CDR3 nucleotides read TGTGCCAGCAGCTACCCCGCGGGAGGGGTGCTCAATGAGCAGTTCTTC. The full variable domain, its missing parts supplied by reference TRBV11-1 and TRBJ2-1, is EAEVAQSPRYKITEKSQAVAFWCDPISGHATLYWYRQILGQGPELLVQFQDESVVDDSQLPKDRFSAERLKGVDSTLKIQPAELGDSAMYLCASSYPAGGVLNEQFFGPGTRLTVL.